What follows are 3 T cell receptor beta chains derived from one specimen sequenced in a study of beta chain features in type 1 diabetes. General study results and limits: There was a moderate but significant shortening of TCRB CDR3s in all four CD4+ subsets of Type 1 diabetes patients.

Sequenced material consisted of expressed TCRB transcripts (all of the isolated RNA was reverse transcribed). TCRdb's copy holds only in-frame clones and misses some; the assay was immunoSEQ multiplex PCR. The data show under 300,000 clones, with around 21% seen just once and 0.028% held by the top ten. These receptors have no known antigen. The sample consisted of naive CD4+ T cells from blood. The receptors were sampled from a woman aged 40 to 55 with type 1 diabetes.

This clone was found a few times. The CDR3 is CASSQDQGNEQFF. The CDR3 DNA follows: TGTGCCAGCAGCCAAGATCAGGGCAATGAGCAGTTCTTC. The V call is TRBV14, the J call TRBJ2-1, with D maybe TRBD1 (5 bases). The germline V and J ends were trimmed by 0 bases and 6 bases, with 6 bases remaining between them. This CDR3 has 13 amino acids. Germline values: CDR1 SGHDN, CDR2 FVKESK.

This clone has only one observation. The genes are TRBV5-1 and TRBJ1-2; TRBD1 might be the D (6 bases). The CDR3 runs to 13 residues. Germline V gives CDR1 SGHRS, CDR2 YFSETQ. The V end was cut by 0 bases, the J end by 7 bases, with 10 bases between. Here the CDR3 reads CASSLDRAPGYTF. DNA for the CDR3: TGCGCCAGCAGCTTGGACAGGGCACCTGGCTACACCTTC.

The chain uses TRBV11-2 and TRBJ1-1, with 7 bases that match TRBD1. V shed 3 bases, J shed 3 bases, and the junction held 7 bases outside the gene matches. The CDR3 is 15 residues long. Looked up from germline, CDR1 is SGHAT and CDR2 is FQNNGV. The CDR3 protein is CASSFAQGVDTEAFF. The CDR3 nucleotides are TGTGCCAGCAGCTTCGCTCAGGGGGTAGACACTGAAGCTTTCTTT.